This entry lists 18 T cell receptor beta chains sequenced from one sample in a study of identical twins. One entry per CDR3 protein results from TCRdb running MiXCR on the 5' RACE reads. The table has hundreds of thousands of distinct CDR3 sequences, roughly 9.7% seen once. The same sample was also studied in work on yellow fever vaccine responses in identical twins.

The sequenced sample was CD8+ T cells sorted from blood. These receptor sequences come from a woman between 18 and 29 years old in good health.

This clonotype was detected ten times or more. This sequence joins TRBV20-1 and TRBJ2-2; no firm D call. Trimming cost V 0 bases and J 7 bases, with 9 bases left between them. The germline CDR1 and CDR2 sequences are DFQATT and SNEGSKA (reference sequence). The CDR3 has 13 residues. Here the CDR3 DNA reads TGCAGTGCTAGAGATCCCGATGGCGGGGAGCTGTTTTTT. Protein sequence: CSARDPDGGELFF.

Many counts were recorded for this clonotype. The chain links TRBV27 to TRBJ2-3; tentative D call: TRBD2 (7 bases). Germline-derived CDR1 and CDR2 are MNHEY and SMNVEV (reference sequence). Trimming took off 8 bases at V and 2 bases at J, with 14 bases between the two ends. The CDR3 loop spans 14 amino acids. The chain's CDR3 is CASASGGPTDTQYF. In nucleotides, the CDR3 is TGTGCCAGCGCCTCGGGGGGCCCCACAGATACGCAGTATTTT.

The J gene is TRBJ2-7, the V gene TRBV27, with 8 bases identical to TRBD1. This CDR3 comprises 14 residues. The germline CDR1 and CDR2 sequences are MNHEY and SMNVEV (reference sequence). Losses at the gene ends were 2 bases for V and 6 bases for J; bases not matched to a gene: 6. The CDR3 sequence is CASSLRQGAREQYF. DNA of the CDR3: TGTGCCAGCAGTTTAAGGCAGGGGGCGCGCGAGCAGTACTTC.

J is TRBJ2-1 and V is TRBV29-1, with 7 nucleotides matching TRBD1. Germline CDR1 reads SQVTM; CDR2 reads ANQGSEA. The CDR3 covers 16 residues. With V trimmed by 6 bases and J by 3 bases, 14 bases remained unmatched. The CDR3, as DNA: TGCAGCGTGACTCTACTCGGGGACAGCCTCTACAATGAGCAGTTCTTC. This encodes CSVTLLGDSLYNEQFF.

V usage is TRBV3-1 and J usage is TRBJ1-1; no clear D gene. This CDR3 comprises 14 residues. Looked up from germline, CDR1 is LGHDT and CDR2 is YNNKEL (reference sequence). V was clipped by 0 bases and J by 9 bases, with 14 bases between them. CDR3 sequence: CASSQDLSQAQAFF. The DNA of the CDR3 is TGTGCCAGCAGCCAAGATTTGTCCCAGGCCCAAGCTTTCTTT.

The chain has TRBV7-9 and TRBJ2-5; 10 bases are a match to TRBD2. Germline V gene lookup returns CDR1 SEHNR and CDR2 FQNEAQ (reference sequence). The CDR3 sequence is 16 residues long. V lost 2 bases to trimming and J lost 5 bases; unmatched junction nucleotides: 8. Here the CDR3 DNA reads TGTGCCAGCAGCTTAAGTGAACTAGCGGGACGTGAGACCCAGTACTTC. Its translation: CASSLSELAGRETQYF.

This clonotype was counted between two and nine times. The gene calls are TRBV24-1 and TRBJ2-1; 9 nucleotides align to TRBD1. Germline V CDR1 and CDR2: KGHDR, SFDVKD. The CDR3 covers 18 residues. V lost 2 bases to trimming and J lost 4 bases; unmatched junction nucleotides: 11. The CDR3 coding sequence is TGTGCCACCAGTGATTGGAGACAGGGGGGTTTTGGGTACAATGAGCAGTTCTTC. Translated, it gives CATSDWRQGGFGYNEQFF.

This clonotype was counted only a few times. The J gene is TRBJ2-1, the V gene TRBV25-1, with D perhaps matching TRBD2 (6 bases). The CDR3 is made up of 15 amino acids. CDR1 and CDR2 from the germline V gene are MGHDK and SYGVNS. V shed 2 bases and J shed 5 bases, with 13 bases lying between them. The CDR3 region has the DNA TGTGCCAGCAGTGAACCGGGACTCCGAAACAATGAGCAGTTCTTC. Its protein is CASSEPGLRNNEQFF.

The sample holds many counts of this clonotype. A read error may produce the germline difference seen at one junction end. The gene calls are TRBV25-1 and TRBJ1-5; 8 bases agree with TRBD1. CDR1 and CDR2 (germline): MGHDK, SYGVNS. This CDR3 has 10 residues. The CDR3 loop reads CASGDRSLFF. The CDR3 DNA reads as TGTGCCAGCGGGGACAGGAGCTTATTTTTT.

This rearrangement joins TRBV14 to TRBJ2-1; 9 bases line up with TRBD2. The J segment lost 5 bases and the V segment lost 4 bases, leaving 6 bases of the junction unmatched. The CDR3 is 15 residues long. Germline V CDR1 and CDR2: SGHDN, FVKESK. The CDR3 loop reads CASSRGLAYNNEQFF. CDR3 DNA: TGTGCCAGCAGCCGCGGACTAGCGTACAACAATGAGCAGTTCTTC.

The chain combines TRBV11-2 with TRBJ2-7; D perhaps matches TRBD2 (5 bases). The CDR3 totals 15 residues. V gave up 0 bases and J gave up 2 bases, with 11 bases separating them. Germline V gene data show CDR1 as SGHAT and CDR2 as FQNNGV. The CDR3 DNA sequence: TGTGCCAGCAGCTTAGATCCTAGCTCAGCCTACGAGCAGTACTTC. As protein: CASSLDPSSAYEQYF.

This clonotype appeared many times. V gene TRBV10-3 combines with J gene TRBJ2-1; 8 nucleotides line up with TRBD2. The V gene's germline CDR1 is ENHRY and CDR2 SYGVKD. The CDR3 is made up of 11 amino acids. The junction had 2 bases not matched to a gene; V was cut back by 6 bases and J by 10 bases. The CDR3 is CAISVAGEQFF. CDR3 DNA sequence: TGTGCCATCAGCGTAGCGGGAGAGCAGTTCTTC.

This clonotype was seen more than once but under ten times. The rearrangement links TRBV29-1 to TRBJ2-6; D uncertain. Trimming took 4 bases from V and 0 from J, leaving 7 bases between them. CDR1 and CDR2 from the germline V gene are SQVTM and ANQGSEA. The CDR3 length is 14 residues. The CDR3 protein is CSVVWSSGANVLTF. DNA of the CDR3: TGCAGCGTTGTATGGAGCTCTGGGGCCAACGTCCTGACTTTC.

V is TRBV27 and J is TRBJ2-5; D gene uncertain. Trimming pared 5 bases from V and 2 bases from J, leaving 15 bases between. This CDR3 comprises 15 residues. Germline lookup yields CDR1 MNHEY and CDR2 SMNVEV (reference sequence). The CDR3 nucleotides are TGTGCCAGCAGTCGGCGACGATCAGGACAAGAGACCCAGTACTTC. It translates to CASSRRRSGQETQYF.

This clonotype was counted between two and nine times. V is TRBV11-2 and J is TRBJ2-1, with 11 bases fitting TRBD1. CDR1 and CDR2 (germline): SGHAT, FQNNGV. V shed 4 bases, J shed 5 bases, and the junction held 7 bases outside the gene matches. This CDR3 is built from 16 residues. DNA of the CDR3: TGTGCCAGCAGCTCCACCGGGACAGGGGGTAACAATGAGCAGTTCTTC. This sequence encodes CASSSTGTGGNNEQFF.

This clonotype showed up many times. The rearrangement links TRBV7-8 to TRBJ1-3, with D maybe TRBD1 (5 bases). CDR1 SGHVS and CDR2 FQNEAQ come from the germline V gene. This CDR3 region has 16 residues. Trimming left V 5 bases short and J 0 bases short, with 14 bases between. CDR3 bases: TGTGCCAGCAGCACAGGCCTAATGAGCTCTGGAAACACCATATATTTT. It codes for CASSTGLMSSGNTIYF.

This clonotype was picked up many times. The chain links TRBV14 to TRBJ2-2; TRBD1 matches 7 bases. CDR1 and CDR2 (germline): SGHDN, FVKESK. The CDR3 spans 15 residues. V trimming: 2 bases; J trimming: 6 bases; junction bases outside the gene matches: 6. The CDR3 bases are TGTGCCAGCAGCCAATCACAGGGGCGCGCCGGGGAGCTGTTTTTT. It translates to CASSQSQGRAGELFF. Full variable domain (missing parts from reference TRBV14 and TRBJ2-2): EAGVTQFPSHSVIEKGQTVTLRCDPISGHDNLYWYRRVMGKEIKFLLHFVKESKQDESGMPNNRFLAERTGGTYSTLKVQPAELEDSGVYFCASSQSQGRAGELFFGEGSRLTVL.

A few counts support this clonotype. This sequence joins TRBV27 and TRBJ2-7; the D call may be TRBD1 or TRBD2 (5 bases each). Germline V gene lookup returns CDR1 MNHEY and CDR2 SMNVEV (reference sequence). With 6 bases removed from V and 1 base from J, the gap between germline ends came to 10 bases. This CDR3 has 13 residues. The CDR3 here is CASRFGGSYEQYF. The CDR3 bases are TGTGCCAGCAGGTTTGGGGGTTCCTACGAGCAGTACTTC.